This TCR beta chain was identified in a study of blood T cell repertoires in COVID-19. In the study overall: The United States, Italy and Spain provided the acute and convalescent COVID-19 samples. The analysed material was cDNA or gDNA that came from T cells, B-cell-depleted T cells, or PBMCs.

V lost 4 bases and J lost 3; bases outside the gene matches: 8. CDR3 size: 15 residues. Per the germline V gene, CDR1 is MDHEN and CDR2 is SYDVKM. Seattle-derived patients entered the study during active infection and were followed longitudinally. In the source study's methods: Scientists estimated how many nucleated cells there were by amplifying reference gene primers. Repertoires were generated with immunoSEQ multiplex PCR, while TCRdb's copy carries only in-frame clones and drops some. From that table come the V and J calls and clone size; the DNA was used to work out D and trimming. The sample yields 410,000 or so clones, about 91% seen once.

This sequence joins TRBV28 and TRBJ1-2; 7 bases fit TRBD1. This receptor was identified in a woman between 40 and 50 years old with COVID-19, enrolled during active disease. Sequenced material: peripheral blood. The CDR3 DNA reads as TGTGCCAGCAGTTACCGACAGGGAGGTCACTATGGCTACACCTTC. Its translation: CASSYRQGGHYGYTF.